The clone carrying this T cell receptor (beta chain) was detected ten times or more. Antigen: not known. All patients reached thyroid surgery having received no treatment beforehand. The data were taken from a study of metastatic and nonmetastatic thyroid tumors. Study-wide background: Repertoires were compared across blood and tumor or nodule tissue from malignant and benign thyroid patients.

Original analysis: Differences in CDR3 between clinicopathological groups were drawn on to build a classifier intended to discriminate distant-metastatic papillary thyroid cancer patients. TCRdb redid the clone calls on the PCR reads using MiXCR. V and J calls and clone size were set by TCRdb, not the authors. The table includes 35,000 to 40,000 clones, approximately 30% detected once. Study-level points and caveats: When malignant thyroid tumors were compared with benign nodules, TCR beta diversity was reportedly significantly higher in the malignant tumors. This held in both blood and tumor samples.

V shed 0 bases, J shed 2 bases, and the junction held 0 bases outside the gene matches. CDR1 and CDR2 from the germline V gene are SGHRS and YFSETQ. This CDR3 is built from 15 residues. The chain combines TRBV5-1 with TRBJ2-5; 11 nucleotides agree with TRBD1. The sample was blood. The receptor was derived from a male donor with papillary thyroid cancer or a benign thyroid nodule (not recorded which). Some clones in this sample may be carry-over from other donors' samples. CDR3 in amino acids: CASSLGDRGQETQYF. The CDR3 DNA reads TGCGCCAGCAGCTTGGGGGACAGGGGGCAAGAGACCCAGTACTTC. The complete variable domain, with remaining parts taken from reference TRBV5-1 and TRBJ2-5, reads KAGVTQTPRYLIKTRGQQVTLSCSPISGHRSVSWYQQTPGQGLQFLFEYFSETQRNKGNFPGRFSGRQFSNSRSEMNVSTLELGDSALYLCASSLGDRGQETQYFGPGTRLLVL.